This T cell receptor beta chain was sequenced in a study of shared clonotypes between healthy human individuals (dated by TCRdb to 2019 to 2021). In the study overall: The cohort included a few men and two women between 18 and 49 years of age. For each donor, CD4 naive and CD4 memory were each given three plates, CD8 naive was given two plates, and CD8 memory was given one plate. The study deeply sequenced blood TCR repertoires of five healthy adults to estimate repertoire size and the extent of clonotype sharing between individuals. To increase sequencing depth and limit assay-specific biases, TCR repertoire library preparation and sequencing were carried out by different laboratories using diverse techniques. Per donor, leukapheresis produced somewhere between about 0.85 and 10 billion PBMCs. Broader findings and caveats from the paper: Pairwise subsampling indicated that sequencing depth was expected to affect the degree of clonotype sharing among donors. Naive subsets generally had larger estimated clonotype richness than memory subsets did. The small number of donors limited the genetic and exposure-history diversity represented. When four donors were compared, the shared fraction of clonotypes was around 4.6% for naive CD4, about 4% for naive CD8, about 2.5% for memory CD4, and around 0.4% for memory CD8. Sampling was limited to blood, and TCR repertoires in tissue likely differ from TCR repertoires in blood. Clonotypes shared by all four sorted-subset donors showed higher generation probabilities than non-shared clonotypes. Rarefaction of sorted-subset datasets indicated incomplete sequencing despite the large sequencing depth.

Using the deep immunoSEQ assay, TCR CDR3 regions were amplified from genomic DNA by multiplex PCR. Extracted genomic DNA from each cell subset was spread evenly across all wells of several immunoSEQ 96-well plates, with each plate serving as a replicate. For sorted subsets, each replicate PCR was loaded with roughly 190 ng genomic DNA, equivalent to 30,000 or so T cell genomes. The purified libraries were quantified using a Qubit 3.0 fluorometer, sized with a Bioanalyzer 2100, and then quantified again using the KAPA Library Quantification kit. Every immunoSEQ 96-well plate was sequenced on a separate single-read 150-cycle Illumina NextSeq 550 flow cell. The original methods were these. Because the immunoSEQ output held only junctional sequences and lacked quality scores, the filtering could not match the filtering applied to full-length reads. To assign V/J genes and CDR3, sequences were annotated against IMGT germline references using PyIR, a Python wrapper for IgBLAST v1.9. Reads were removed for weak V/J assignments (E-value above 1e-6), missing CDR3, stop codons, out-of-frame junctions, or ambiguous translated residues. V3J clonotypes were defined by identical inferred V gene, J gene, and CDR3 amino acid sequence. Percentage overlap between repertoires was computed as shared unique clonotypes divided by the size of the smaller repertoire. Three approaches were used to assess repertoire richness: RTK rarefaction, the Chao1 estimator, and Recon v2.1 estimates of unobserved clonotypes. OLGA was used to compute generation probabilities for all TCRbeta clonotypes that the gDNA method yielded from a handful of donors. TCRdb limited this immuneACCESS table to in-frame rearrangements with V and J called. A share of clones is missing; checked studies link under half to unresolved V genes, and the rest is unexplained. Clone size and the V and J calls come from that table; the DNA yielded D and trimming. Across this sample there are over a million clones, with about three quarters seen only once. The ten largest clonotypes hold around 1.5% of the sample.

Donors were healthy HIV-negative adults with no recently reported acute infections or vaccinations. All donors were Caucasian adults living in Nashville, Tennessee, USA. CD4+ T cells were enriched by magnetic negative selection, after which naive cells were positively selected on CD45RA and the negative fraction was taken as the memory subset. Blood was obtained by leukapheresis, after which PBMCs were separated by Ficoll-Histopaque density gradient centrifugation and cryopreserved in liquid nitrogen vapor phase. Analytical flow cytometry was used to check the purity and quantity of every magnetically sorted T cell population. Genomic DNA was isolated from each sorted fraction and quantified by UV absorbance on a Nanodrop 2000c. Comment on this clone: The antigen it recognizes is unknown. It has no much larger one-base neighbor in the sample; base qualities were not kept.

Relative to germline, V is 6 bases shorter and J is 0 bases shorter, with 8 bases between their ends. The CDR3 contains 14 residues, cysteine and phenylalanine counted. Just the 42-base CDR3 DNA is kept, in frame starting at base 1. Via the germline V gene, CDR1 is KGHSH and CDR2 LQKENI. The sequence joins TRBV18 to TRBJ2-2, with the identity of the D gene unclear. This clonotype was sampled from a man between 18 and 35 years old in good health. The specimen sequenced was memory CD4+ T cells sorted from blood. The intended sense of this specimen's cell subset or site label: CD45RA-negative fraction. The DNA sequence reads TGTGCCAGCTCCTCCCGCGCGAACACCGGGGAGCTGTTTTTT. It is translated as CASSSRANTGELFF.